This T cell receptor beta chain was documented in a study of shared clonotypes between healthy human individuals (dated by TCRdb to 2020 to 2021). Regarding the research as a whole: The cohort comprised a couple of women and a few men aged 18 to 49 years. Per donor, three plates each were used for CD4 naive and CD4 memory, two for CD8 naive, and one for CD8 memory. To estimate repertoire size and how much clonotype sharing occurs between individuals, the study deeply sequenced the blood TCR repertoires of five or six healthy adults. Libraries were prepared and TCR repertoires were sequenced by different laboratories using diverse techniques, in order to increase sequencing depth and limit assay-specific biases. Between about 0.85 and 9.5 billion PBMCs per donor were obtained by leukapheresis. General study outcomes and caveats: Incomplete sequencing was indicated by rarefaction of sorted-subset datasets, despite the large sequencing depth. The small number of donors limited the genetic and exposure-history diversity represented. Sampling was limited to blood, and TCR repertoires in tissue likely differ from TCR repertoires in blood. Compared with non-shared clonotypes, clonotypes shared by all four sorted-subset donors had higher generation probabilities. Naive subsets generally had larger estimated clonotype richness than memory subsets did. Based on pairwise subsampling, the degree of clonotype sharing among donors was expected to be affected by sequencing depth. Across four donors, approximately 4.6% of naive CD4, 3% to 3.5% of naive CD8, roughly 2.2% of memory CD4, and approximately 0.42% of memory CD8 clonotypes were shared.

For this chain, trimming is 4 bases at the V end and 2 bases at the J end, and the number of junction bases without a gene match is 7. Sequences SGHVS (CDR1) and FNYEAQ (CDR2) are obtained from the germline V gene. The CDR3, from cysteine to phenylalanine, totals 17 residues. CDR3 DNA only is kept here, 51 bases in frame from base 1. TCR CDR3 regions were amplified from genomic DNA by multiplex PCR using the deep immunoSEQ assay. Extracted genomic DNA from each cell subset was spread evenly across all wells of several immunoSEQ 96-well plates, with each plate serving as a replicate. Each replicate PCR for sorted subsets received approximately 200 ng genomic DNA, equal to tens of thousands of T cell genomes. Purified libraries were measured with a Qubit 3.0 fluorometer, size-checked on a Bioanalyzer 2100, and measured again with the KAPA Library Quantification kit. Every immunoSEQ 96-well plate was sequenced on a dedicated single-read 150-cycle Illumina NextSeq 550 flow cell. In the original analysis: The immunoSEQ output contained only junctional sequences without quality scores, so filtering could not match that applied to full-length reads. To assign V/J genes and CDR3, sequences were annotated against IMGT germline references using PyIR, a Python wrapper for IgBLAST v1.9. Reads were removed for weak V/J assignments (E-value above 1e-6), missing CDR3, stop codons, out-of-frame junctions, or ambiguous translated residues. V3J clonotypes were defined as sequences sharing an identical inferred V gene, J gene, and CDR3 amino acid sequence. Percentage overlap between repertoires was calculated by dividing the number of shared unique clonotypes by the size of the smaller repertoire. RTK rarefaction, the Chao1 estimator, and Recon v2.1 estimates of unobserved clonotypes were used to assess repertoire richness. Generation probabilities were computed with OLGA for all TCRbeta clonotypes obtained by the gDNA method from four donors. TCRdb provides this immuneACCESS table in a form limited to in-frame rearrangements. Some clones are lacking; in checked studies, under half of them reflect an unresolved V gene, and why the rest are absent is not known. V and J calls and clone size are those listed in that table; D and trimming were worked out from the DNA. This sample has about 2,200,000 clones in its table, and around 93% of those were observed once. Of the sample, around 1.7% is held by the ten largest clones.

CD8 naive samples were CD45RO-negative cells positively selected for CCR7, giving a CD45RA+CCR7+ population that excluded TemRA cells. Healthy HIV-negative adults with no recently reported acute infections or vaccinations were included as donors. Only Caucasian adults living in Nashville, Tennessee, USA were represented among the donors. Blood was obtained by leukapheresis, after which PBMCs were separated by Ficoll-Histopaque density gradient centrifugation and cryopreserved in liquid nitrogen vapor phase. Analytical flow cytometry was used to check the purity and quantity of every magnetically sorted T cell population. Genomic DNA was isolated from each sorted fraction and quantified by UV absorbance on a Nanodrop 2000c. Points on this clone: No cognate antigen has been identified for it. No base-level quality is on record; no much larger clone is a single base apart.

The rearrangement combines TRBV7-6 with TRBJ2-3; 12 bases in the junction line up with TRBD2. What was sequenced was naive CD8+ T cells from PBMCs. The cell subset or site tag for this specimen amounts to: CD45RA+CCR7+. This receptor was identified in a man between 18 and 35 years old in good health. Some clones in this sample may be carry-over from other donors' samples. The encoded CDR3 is CASSSTGTSGSTDTQYF. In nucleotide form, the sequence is TGTGCCAGCAGCTCGACCGGGACTAGCGGGTCCACAGATACGCAGTATTTT.